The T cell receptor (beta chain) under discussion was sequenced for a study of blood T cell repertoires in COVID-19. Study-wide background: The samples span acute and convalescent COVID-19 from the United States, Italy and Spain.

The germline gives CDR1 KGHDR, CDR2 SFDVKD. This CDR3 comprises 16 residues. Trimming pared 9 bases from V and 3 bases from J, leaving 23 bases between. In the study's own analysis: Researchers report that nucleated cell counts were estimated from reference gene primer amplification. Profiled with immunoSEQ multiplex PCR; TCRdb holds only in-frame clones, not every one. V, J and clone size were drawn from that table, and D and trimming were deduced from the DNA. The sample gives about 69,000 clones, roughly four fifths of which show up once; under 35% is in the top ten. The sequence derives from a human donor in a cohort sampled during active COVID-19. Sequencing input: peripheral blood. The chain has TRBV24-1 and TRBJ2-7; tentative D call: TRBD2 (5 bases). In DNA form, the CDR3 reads TGTGCCACCCTAGACGGACTTGCGCCCGGCGGCTACGAGCAGTACTTC. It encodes CATLDGLAPGGYEQYF.